This entry describes one TCR beta chain. These data originate in a study of blood T cell repertoires in COVID-19. Sequencing used immunoSEQ multiplex PCR; TCRdb keeps in-frame clones, though not all of them. The sample records some 60,000 clones, around 90% being singletons. This CDR3 contains 13 residues. CDR1 is SEHNR, CDR2 FQNEAQ, per germline (reference sequence). Trimming took 3 bases from V and 11 from J; bases not matched to a gene: 4. Sequencing input: peripheral blood. The V and J genes are TRBV7-9 and TRBJ2-4, with 10 bases matching TRBD2. The sequence came from a human donor in a cohort sampled during active COVID-19. The CDR3 sequence is CASSFLAGGFQYF. CDR3 DNA: TGTGCCAGCAGCTTTTTAGCGGGAGGCTTTCAGTACTTC.